Sequencing of this T cell receptor (beta chain) was carried out in a study of blood T cells in healthy people across ages. Study observations and caveats: Higher diversity, along with more naive CD4+ cells, distinguished long-lived donors from aged donors.

This CDR3 has 14 residues. V was shortened by 0 bases and J by 2 bases, with 8 bases between the two germline ends. Per the germline V gene, CDR1 is SGHRS and CDR2 is YFSETQ. The sample holds a few counts of this clonotype. Its antigen is as yet unknown. Isolation per sample recovered at least 7 million PBMCs. Primed by a sample-barcoded 5' primer and a J-beta primer mix, a second PCR proceeded for about 7 to 11 cycles. TCRdb reanalysed the 5' RACE reads using MiXCR and keeps one entry per CDR3 protein. The sample carries fewer than 2,000,000 distinct CDR3 sequences, 30% to 40% recorded once. The clonotype was recovered from a woman in her 30s in good health. Source material: blood. The gene calls are TRBV5-1 and TRBJ2-5, with TRBD1 as a possible D gene (6 bases). The CDR3 is CASSLDRAQETQYF. The CDR3 DNA reads TGCGCCAGCAGCTTGGACAGGGCTCAAGAGACCCAGTACTTC.